The 28 T cell receptor beta chains below all came from one sample that was sequenced in a study of cytomegalovirus exposure and HLA in healthy donors. Primers: 60 Vbeta forward and 13 Jbeta reverse. TCRdb's table, derived via immunoSEQ multiplex PCR, lists solely in-frame clones and lacks some. The sample contains 150,000 to 200,000 clones, more than 80% of which appear only once. Sequencing was performed on PBMCs. The receptor source for this set is a woman between 50 and 59 years old in good health and CMV-seropositive.

This clone is a singleton in its sample. This chain uses TRBV7-9 with TRBJ1-5; TRBD1 matches at 7 bases. V lost 5 bases to trimming and J lost 9 bases; unmatched junction nucleotides: 7. The germline V gene encodes CDR1 SEHNR and CDR2 FQNEAQ (reference sequence). This CDR3 spans 13 amino acids. The CDR3 reads CASSRDRDRPQHF. CDR3 sequence (DNA): TGTGCCAGCAGCCGGGACAGAGATCGGCCCCAGCATTTT.

This clone was counted only a few times. V and J are TRBV6-5 and TRBJ2-3, with D possibly being TRBD1 (5 bases). This CDR3 region has 13 residues. V gave up 6 bases and J gave up 4 bases, with 11 bases separating them. Germline CDR1 and CDR2: MNHEY and SVGAGI. The CDR3 sequence is CASSWTPPDTQYF. The CDR3 bases are TGTGCCAGCAGCTGGACACCCCCAGATACGCAGTATTTT.

The CDR3 DNA is TGTGCCAGCAGTTTGGACACTACAGGGCCCGAGCAGTACTTC. Protein sequence: CASSLDTTGPEQYF. The chain couples TRBV28 to TRBJ2-7, with D maybe TRBD1 (6 bases). The CDR3 consists of 14 residues. V lost 3 bases and J lost 6, with 15 bases in between. Germline assignment: CDR1 MDHEN and CDR2 SYDVKM.

The V gene is TRBV19, the J gene TRBJ2-3; 12 positions agree with TRBD2. The CDR3 extends over 16 amino acids. The germline gives CDR1 LNHDA, CDR2 SQIVND (reference sequence). Germline trimming cut 0 bases from V and 7 bases from J; bases unmatched to any gene: 5. CDR3 sequence: CASSIDTSGGTNTQYF. The CDR3 DNA reads as TGTGCCAGTAGTATAGATACTAGCGGGGGGACCAATACGCAGTATTTT.

The V gene is TRBV6-6, the J gene TRBJ1-2; unclear D gene. The CDR3 consists of 13 residues. V lost 3 bases to trimming and J lost 3 bases, with 8 bases between them. Germline CDR1 is MNHNY and CDR2 is SVGAGI (reference sequence). This CDR3 reads CASSYRAYYGYTF. Written as DNA, the CDR3 is TGTGCCAGCAGTTATCGAGCATACTATGGCTACACCTTC.

CDR3 sequence reads: CASSVLQGVGADTQYF. The CDR3 bases are TGTGCCAGCAGCGTATTACAGGGGGTAGGAGCAGATACGCAGTATTTT. The rearrangement links TRBV9 to TRBJ2-3, with TRBD1 matching 8 bases. V lost 1 base, J lost 4 bases, and 8 bases stayed unmatched. The CDR3 consists of 16 residues. Germline V gene lookup returns CDR1 SGDLS and CDR2 YYNGEE.

The rearrangement links TRBV7-2 to TRBJ2-7; TRBD1 agrees at 10 bases. The CDR3 length is 15 residues. CDR1 and CDR2 (germline): SGHTA, FQGNSA. V shed 5 bases, J shed 7 bases, and the junction held 11 bases outside the gene matches. For the CDR3, the DNA is TGTGCCAGCAGCCCAGACGGGACAGGGGTTCGGGAGCAGTACTTC. Amino acids: CASSPDGTGVREQYF. Full variable domain (rest looked up from reference TRBV7-2 and TRBJ2-7): GAGVSQSPSNKVTEKGKDVELRCDPISGHTALYWYRQSLGQGLEFLIYFQGNSAPDKSGLPSDRFSAERTGGSVSTLTIQRTQQEDSAVYLCASSPDGTGVREQYFGPGTRLTVT.

The rearrangement uses TRBV21-1 and TRBJ1-2; the DNA was not used to check the table's D call, TRBD1. TRBV21-1 is assigned pseudogene status. The CDR3 extends over 14 amino acids. CDR3 region: CASSITGGSYGYTF. The CDR3 nucleotides are TGTGCCAGCAGCATCACAGGGGGCTCCTATGGCTACACCTTC.

The rearrangement joins TRBV7-9 to TRBJ1-2, with D possibly TRBD1 on 5 matching bases. Trimming stripped 6 bases from V and 8 bases from J, with 16 bases between. CDR1 is SEHNR and CDR2 is FQNEAQ in the germline V gene (reference sequence). This CDR3 is built from 13 residues. This CDR3 is CASSFGGPWGYTF. The CDR3 nucleotides are TGTGCCAGCAGTTTCGGGGGACCCTGGGGCTACACCTTC.

V is TRBV5-6 and J is TRBJ2-2; TRBD1 matches at 9 bases. Germline V gene lookup returns CDR1 SGHDT and CDR2 YYEEEE. V lost 2 bases, J lost 0 bases, and 11 bases stayed unmatched. This CDR3 has 19 amino acids. The DNA of the CDR3 is TGTGCCAGCAGCTTCTCCGAGCGGTGGGACAGGGCGAACACCGGGGAGCTGTTTTTT. Protein product: CASSFSERWDRANTGELFF.

The J gene is TRBJ2-3, the V gene TRBV6-6; TRBD1 or TRBD2 may be the D gene (7 bases each). V was trimmed by 10 bases and J by 0 bases, leaving 14 bases between them. Germline CDR1 MNHNY, CDR2 SVGAGI (reference sequence). The CDR3 is 14 residues long. The CDR3: CATREGASTDTQYF. The DNA for the CDR3 is TGTGCCACCAGGGAGGGGGCCAGCACAGATACGCAGTATTTT.

The chain employs TRBV6-6 and TRBJ1-2, with TRBD1 as a possible D gene (6 bases). In germline, CDR1 is MNHNY, CDR2 SVGAGI (reference sequence). CDR3 length: 14 residues. V was trimmed by 7 bases and J by 3 bases, leaving 15 bases between them. In DNA form, the CDR3 reads TGTGCCAGCACTGGACAGACTGGGGACTATGGCTACACCTTC. The encoded protein is CASTGQTGDYGYTF.

The chain combines TRBV9 with TRBJ1-4; TRBD1 matches at 10 bases. Germline values: CDR1 SGDLS, CDR2 YYNGEE. Trimming cost V 0 bases and J 1 base; bases outside gene matches: 0. CDR3 size: 16 residues. The CDR3 DNA reads as TGTGCCAGCAGCGTAGGGACAGGGGGAACTAATGAAAAACTGTTTTTT. It encodes CASSVGTGGTNEKLFF. Filled out from reference TRBV9 and TRBJ1-4, the complete variable domain reads DSGVTQTPKHLITATGQRVTLRCSPRSGDLSVYWYQQSLDQGLQFLIQYYNGEERAKGNILERFSAQQFPDLHSELNLSSLELGDSALYFCASSVGTGGTNEKLFFGSGTQLSVL.

The rearrangement links TRBV7-3 to TRBJ2-1; 13 bases line up with TRBD2. Germline lookup yields CDR1 SGHTA and CDR2 FQGTGA. The CDR3 extends over 16 amino acids. The V gene end was trimmed by 5 bases and the J gene end by 7 bases; junction bases not matched to a gene: 8. In DNA, the CDR3 is TGTGCCAGCAGCCCCCAACTAGCGGGGGGGCCGAATGAGCAGTTCTTC. Amino acid sequence: CASSPQLAGGPNEQFF.

The chain links TRBV6-5 to TRBJ1-1; TRBD1 matches 7 bases. Germline V gives CDR1 MNHEY, CDR2 SVGAGI. Trimming removed 5 bases from V and 6 bases from J; junction bases left unmatched: 6. CDR3 length equals 13 residues. This CDR3 is CASSIRGISEAFF. The CDR3 bases are TGTGCCAGCAGTATCAGGGGGATTTCTGAAGCTTTCTTT.

This clone came up once. The chain joins TRBV7-2 to TRBJ2-1; TRBD2 aligns across 16 bases. The germline V gene encodes CDR1 SGHTA and CDR2 FQGNSA. This CDR3 has 18 amino acids. Losses at the gene ends were 5 bases for V and 9 bases for J; bases not matched to a gene: 13. Here the CDR3 reads CASSPGTSGGARISEQFF. In nucleotides, the CDR3 is TGTGCCAGCAGCCCCGGGACTAGCGGGGGGGCAAGGATCAGTGAGCAGTTCTTC.

A few counts support this clone. V and J are TRBV5-4 and TRBJ1-2; D call uncertain. Germline V gene data show CDR1 as SGHNT and CDR2 as YYREEE (reference sequence). The CDR3 extends over 13 amino acids. The V gene lost 2 bases and the J gene lost 4 bases, with 9 bases spanning the gap. This chain's CDR3 is CASSFSRSYGYTF. CDR3 nucleotides: TGTGCCAGCAGCTTTTCCCGGTCCTATGGCTACACCTTC.

V usage is TRBV9 and J usage is TRBJ1-6; TRBD1 aligns across 9 bases. CDR3 length: 14 amino acids. Trimming cost V 4 bases and J 9 bases; bases outside gene matches: 5. The V gene's germline CDR1 is SGDLS and CDR2 YYNGEE. The CDR3 spells CASSRDRASSPLHF. The CDR3 DNA reads as TGTGCCAGCAGCCGGGACAGGGCGTCTTCACCCCTCCACTTT.

The rearrangement links TRBV7-8 to TRBJ2-7; the match to TRBD1 covers 7 bases. Germline V CDR1 and CDR2: SGHVS, FQNEAQ. This CDR3 is built from 14 residues. V shed 1 base, J shed 3 bases, and the junction held 3 bases outside the gene matches. CDR3 in amino acids: CASSLDGTVYEQYF. CDR3 sequence (DNA): TGTGCCAGCAGCTTAGATGGGACAGTCTACGAGCAGTACTTC.

The chain recombines TRBV5-1 with TRBJ2-2, with TRBD1 identical over 8 bases. Germline CDR1 is SGHRS and CDR2 is YFSETQ. The CDR3 totals 16 residues. V dropped 0 bases and J dropped 6; count of bases not matched to a gene: 7. CDR3 sequence reads: CASSLVRTGMAGELFF. Here the CDR3 DNA reads TGCGCCAGCAGCTTGGTGCGGACAGGGATGGCCGGGGAGCTGTTTTTT.

This chain joins TRBV7-2 and TRBJ2-7; D perhaps matches TRBD2 (5 bases). Trimming took 5 bases from V and 5 from J, leaving 19 bases between them. The CDR3 is 15 residues long. Germline V gene data show CDR1 as SGHTA and CDR2 as FQGNSA. Here the CDR3 reads CASSASGAFGDEQYF. The CDR3 DNA reads TGTGCCAGCAGCGCCTCCGGAGCATTCGGGGACGAGCAGTACTTC.

V is TRBV5-1 and J is TRBJ2-5, with D perhaps TRBD1 (6 bases). The CDR3 sequence is 13 residues long. Between the trimmed V and J ends, which lost 4 bases and 5 bases, there was a span of 12 bases. Germline lookup yields CDR1 SGHRS and CDR2 YFSETQ. CDR3 sequence (DNA): TGCGCCAGCAGCATGGGGGCAAGGGAGACCCAGTACTTC. Translating it yields CASSMGARETQYF.

CDR3 sequence: CAIRSLMGPDPDSGNTIYF. In nucleotides, the CDR3 is TGTGCCATCAGGTCGTTGATGGGCCCAGACCCCGACTCTGGAAACACCATATATTTT. The chain links TRBV10-3 to TRBJ1-3, with D unclear. Looked up from germline, CDR1 is ENHRY and CDR2 is SYGVKD. The CDR3 loop spans 19 amino acids. V gave up 6 bases and J gave up 0 bases, with 24 bases separating them.

The chain uses TRBV2 and TRBJ2-3; possible D gene TRBD1, 6 bases. Trimming left V 9 bases short and J 1 base short, with 20 bases between. The CDR3 contains 16 residues. Germline CDR1 is SNHLY and CDR2 is FYNNEI. As DNA, the CDR3 is TGTGCCAGTCGTAAGAATCGGGACATCCGCACAGATACGCAGTATTTT. Translated: CASRKNRDIRTDTQYF.

The rearrangement joins TRBV5-4 to TRBJ1-5, with no clear D. This CDR3 spans 14 amino acids. Looked up from germline, CDR1 is SGHNT and CDR2 is YYREEE (reference sequence). V lost 6 bases and J lost 4, with 14 bases in between. This CDR3 is CASTFRALNQPQHF. CDR3 sequence (DNA): TGTGCCAGCACCTTTAGAGCCCTTAATCAGCCCCAGCATTTT.

The gene calls are TRBV6-6 and TRBJ1-5; the match to TRBD1 covers 7 bases. The trim removed 2 bases at V and 9 bases at J, leaving 4 bases unmatched. Germline V gives CDR1 MNHNY, CDR2 SVGAGI (reference sequence). This CDR3 has 13 amino acids. In DNA, the CDR3 is TGTGCCAGCAGTTACGCGACAGGGTTGCCCCAGCATTTT. This codes for CASSYATGLPQHF.

CDR3 loop: CASSYMRGSEKLFF. The CDR3 coding sequence is TGTGCCAGCAGTTATATGAGGGGGAGTGAAAAACTGTTTTTT. This chain uses TRBV6-5 with TRBJ1-4; perhaps TRBD1 as D (6 bases). The CDR3 length is 14 residues. V shed 3 bases and J shed 7 bases, with 12 bases lying between them. In germline, CDR1 is MNHEY, CDR2 SVGAGI.

There are a few counts of this clone. The rearrangement joins TRBV6-6 to TRBJ2-7; 9 bases match TRBD1. Unmatched junction bases numbered 1, after V lost 8 bases and J lost 2 bases. Germline V gives CDR1 MNHNY, CDR2 SVGAGI (reference sequence). This CDR3 is 12 amino acids long. This CDR3 reads CASRDRAYEQYF. CDR3 coding DNA: TGTGCCAGCCGGGACAGGGCCTACGAGCAGTACTTC.